This entry lists 32 T cell receptor beta chains sequenced from one sample in a study of blood T cell repertoires in COVID-19. The method was immunoSEQ multiplex PCR; TCRdb's version includes in-frame clones alone and lacks a portion of them. The data contain approximately 65,000 clones, roughly 80% of them seen just once; the ten biggest clones take up about 24%. The sequencing sample was made of peripheral blood. These receptors were collected from a human donor in a cohort sampled during active COVID-19.

The genes are TRBV2 and TRBJ1-5; D ambiguous. V was clipped by 5 bases and J by 1 base, with 9 bases between them. The CDR3 is 14 residues long. From germline, CDR1 is SNHLY and CDR2 FYNNEI. This CDR3 reads CASSPTASNQPQHF. The CDR3 coding sequence is TGTGCCAGCAGTCCCACAGCAAGCAATCAGCCCCAGCATTTT.

V is TRBV5-1 and J is TRBJ2-7; tentative D call: TRBD2 (5 bases). V lost 0 bases and J lost 2, with 27 bases in between. Germline V gene sequence: CDR1 SGHRS, CDR2 YFSETQ. The length of the CDR3 is 20 residues. The CDR3 protein is CASSLAGRATAENLTYEQYF. CDR3 DNA sequence: TGCGCCAGCAGCTTGGCCGGGCGGGCCACAGCCGAAAATCTGACCTACGAGCAGTACTTC.

This rearrangement joins TRBV4-3 to TRBJ2-2; 10 bases line up with TRBD2. The length of the CDR3 is 18 residues. Unmatched junction bases numbered 6, after V lost 0 bases and J lost 2 bases. Germline lookup yields CDR1 LGHNA and CDR2 YSLEER. CDR3 nucleotide sequence: TGCGCCAGCAGCCAAGACATGATAGCGGGGGGAAACACCGGGGAGCTGTTTTTT. Residues: CASSQDMIAGGNTGELFF.

The chain recombines TRBV7-9 with TRBJ1-4; perhaps TRBD1 as D (5 bases). CDR1 is SEHNR and CDR2 is FQNEAQ in the germline V gene (reference sequence). With 1 base removed from V and 6 bases from J, the gap between germline ends came to 18 bases. The CDR3 is 17 amino acids. CDR3 amino acids: CASSLGRGEGVHEKLFF. The CDR3 DNA reads as TGTGCCAGCAGCTTAGGAAGGGGCGAAGGGGTACATGAAAAACTGTTTTTT.

This chain links TRBV4-3 with TRBJ1-1; no firm D call. The germline gives CDR1 LGHNA, CDR2 YSLEER. V was clipped by 4 bases and J by 1 base, with 4 bases between them. CDR3 length: 12 residues. The CDR3 region has the DNA TGCGCCAGCAGCCGACAGAACACTGAAGCTTTCTTT. Amino acid sequence: CASSRQNTEAFF.

V gene TRBV11-3 combines with J gene TRBJ2-3, with TRBD1 matching 7 bases. CDR1 is SGHNT, CDR2 YENEEA, per germline. The CDR3 extends over 15 amino acids. V was clipped by 6 bases and J by 2 bases; unmatched bases: 8. The CDR3 nucleotides are TGTGCCAGCAGTCAACAGGGGATTAACACAGATACGCAGTATTTT. Protein product: CASSQQGINTDTQYF. The entire variable domain, with the rest obtained from reference TRBV11-3 and TRBJ2-3, is as follows: EAGVVQSPRYKIIEKKQPVAFWCNPISGHNTLYWYLQNLGQGPELLIRYENEEAVDDSQLPKDRFSAERLKGVDSTLKIQPAELGDSAVYLCASSQQGINTDTQYFGPGTRLTVL.

A single count supports this clone. This chain links TRBV6-5 with TRBJ1-4; maybe TRBD1 (6 bases). Germline V gene lookup returns CDR1 MNHEY and CDR2 SVGAGI. This CDR3 contains 12 residues. Trimming cost V 7 bases and J 8 bases, with 11 bases left between them. The CDR3 sequence is CASTGEGEKLFF. Here the CDR3 DNA reads TGTGCCAGCACAGGGGAAGGGGAAAAACTGTTTTTT.

This chain links TRBV28 with TRBJ2-5, with 10 bases matching TRBD1. Germline trimming cut 5 bases from V and 5 bases from J; bases unmatched to any gene: 5. Germline V CDR1 and CDR2: MDHEN, SYDVKM. The CDR3 totals 14 residues. This CDR3 is CASSRGQGRETQYF. The CDR3 region has the DNA TGTGCCAGCAGTCGGGGACAGGGGCGGGAGACCCAGTACTTC.

The rearrangement joins TRBV18 to TRBJ1-2; no firm D call. Trimming took off 6 bases at V and 0 bases at J, with 17 bases between the two ends. CDR1 and CDR2 (germline): KGHSH, LQKENI. CDR3 length: 16 amino acids. The CDR3 loop reads CASSREKGATNYGYTF. CDR3 bases: TGTGCCAGCTCCCGGGAAAAGGGCGCGACTAACTATGGCTACACCTTC.

This clone occurred once. The genes are TRBV15 and TRBJ2-3, with 9 bases aligning to TRBD2. CDR1 and CDR2 from the germline V gene are LNHNV and YYDKDF (reference sequence). The CDR3 is made up of 15 amino acids. The V and J ends lost 2 bases and 0 bases, in that order; junction bases with no gene match: 0. The CDR3 region has the DNA TGTGCCACCAGCAGACTAGCGGGAAGCACAGATACGCAGTATTTT. The encoded protein is CATSRLAGSTDTQYF.

This clone came up a few times. Here the CDR3 DNA reads TGTGCCAGCAGTGGGCCTCAAAATCAGCCCCAGCATTTT. This encodes CASSGPQNQPQHF. The chain is built from TRBV2 and TRBJ1-5; D unresolved. Germline lookup yields CDR1 SNHLY and CDR2 FYNNEI. V was clipped by 4 bases and J by 4 bases, with 8 bases between them. The CDR3 has 13 amino acids.

This chain connects TRBV4-2 to TRBJ1-4; 9 nucleotides line up with TRBD1. Germline V CDR1 and CDR2: LGHNA, YNFKEQ. The CDR3 contains 16 residues. V lost 3 bases to trimming and J lost 12 bases; unmatched junction nucleotides: 14. CDR3 residues: CASSQPEGTGLNQLFF. In DNA form, the CDR3 reads TGTGCCAGCAGCCAGCCGGAGGGGACAGGGCTGAATCAACTGTTTTTT.

The V and J genes are TRBV7-8 and TRBJ1-6; D is uncertain. The CDR3 extends over 12 amino acids. V lost 2 bases and J 6 bases, leaving 2 bases between the germline ends. Germline CDR1 is SGHVS and CDR2 is FQNEAQ. In nucleotides, the CDR3 is TGTGCCAGCAGCTTACGTAATTCACCCCTCCACTTT. Amino acids: CASSLRNSPLHF. Full variable domain (missing parts from reference TRBV7-8 and TRBJ1-6): GAGVSQSPRYKVAKRGQDVALRCDPISGHVSLFWYQQALGQGPEFLTYFQNEAQLDKSGLPSDRFFAERPEGSVSTLKIQRTQQEDSAVYLCASSLRNSPLHFGNGTRLTVT.

This sequence joins TRBV29-1 and TRBJ2-7; TRBD2 matches at 14 bases. This CDR3 has 13 residues. Germline V gene sequence: CDR1 SQVTM, CDR2 ANQGSEA. The V and J ends lost 6 bases and 7 bases, in that order; junction bases with no gene match: 5. The CDR3 is CSVKTSGGGEQYF. CDR3 DNA sequence: TGCAGCGTGAAGACTAGCGGGGGGGGTGAGCAGTACTTC.

This chain uses TRBV29-1 with TRBJ2-7; 9 nucleotides agree with TRBD1. Per the germline V gene, CDR1 is SQVTM and CDR2 is ANQGSEA. After removal of 5 bases from V and 9 bases from J, the junction contained 14 bases not matched to a gene. The CDR3 contains 14 residues. The CDR3: CSVQHPGQGEVQYF. The CDR3, as DNA: TGCAGCGTTCAGCATCCGGGACAGGGTGAGGTGCAGTACTTC.

The CDR3 loop reads CASSPYSGGRTGELFF. In DNA, the CDR3 is TGTGCCAGCAGCCCTTATTCGGGAGGGCGAACCGGGGAGCTGTTTTTT. This chain joins TRBV28 and TRBJ2-2; 8 bases are a match to TRBD2. Germline V gene data show CDR1 as MDHEN and CDR2 as SYDVKM. The CDR3 covers 16 residues. J lost 5 bases, V lost 6 bases, and 11 bases had no gene match. Filled out from reference TRBV28 and TRBJ2-2, the complete variable domain reads DVKVTQSSRYLVKRTGEKVFLECVQDMDHENMFWYRQDPGLGLRLIYFSYDVKMKEKGDIPEGYSVSREKKERFSLILESASTNQTSMYLCASSPYSGGRTGELFFGEGSRLTVL.

The chain employs TRBV28 and TRBJ2-5, with TRBD2 identical over 8 bases. The CDR3 spans 15 residues. V shed 7 bases and J 2 bases; nucleotides not matched to a gene: 9. Germline V CDR1 and CDR2: MDHEN, SYDVKM. CDR3 region: CASTLRSGGQETQYF. CDR3 nucleotides: TGTGCCAGCACCCTGCGGAGCGGGGGACAAGAGACCCAGTACTTC.

For the CDR3, the DNA is TGTGCCTGGAGCGTCGGGGGGATTGAAAAACTGTTTTTT. Translated, it gives CAWSVGGIEKLFF. The V and J genes are TRBV30 and TRBJ1-4, with D perhaps TRBD1 (5 bases). Germline V gives CDR1 GTSNPN, CDR2 SVGIG (reference sequence). There are 13 residues in the CDR3. V was pared by 3 bases and J by 7 bases, with 12 bases between.

The V gene is TRBV9, the J gene TRBJ2-7; D may be TRBD2 (5 bases). The ends were cut back, 1 base at V and 6 bases at J, with 17 bases in the middle. Germline lookup yields CDR1 SGDLS and CDR2 YYNGEE. The CDR3 loop spans 15 amino acids. CDR3 nucleotides: TGTGCCAGCAGCGTACAGGCGGGTAACCCGGGCGAGCAGTACTTC. Translation: CASSVQAGNPGEQYF. Variable domain in full (rest from reference TRBV9 and TRBJ2-7): DSGVTQTPKHLITATGQRVTLRCSPRSGDLSVYWYQQSLDQGLQFLIQYYNGEERAKGNILERFSAQQFPDLHSELNLSSLELGDSALYFCASSVQAGNPGEQYFGPGTRLTVT.

The CDR3 protein is CATSDPSGSSYNEQFF. The CDR3, as DNA: TGTGCCACCAGTGATCCTAGCGGGAGCTCCTACAATGAGCAGTTCTTC. V gene TRBV24-1 combines with J gene TRBJ2-1; 10 bases agree with TRBD2. Germline CDR1 and CDR2: KGHDR and SFDVKD. This CDR3 contains 16 residues. The junction had 1 base not matched to a gene; V was cut back by 3 bases and J by 0 bases.

This rearrangement joins TRBV7-9 to TRBJ2-5, with D perhaps TRBD1 (7 bases). V shed 1 base and J shed 2 bases, with 11 bases lying between them. CDR1 is SEHNR and CDR2 is FQNEAQ in the germline V gene (reference sequence). This CDR3 comprises 15 residues. The CDR3 DNA sequence: TGTGCCAGCAGCTTAGTGCAGGGGGGACAAGAGACCCAGTACTTC. Residues: CASSLVQGGQETQYF.

V gene TRBV28 combines with J gene TRBJ2-2; D is possibly TRBD2 (6 bases). V was cut by 6 bases and J by 8 bases, with 22 bases left in between. The CDR3 is 16 amino acids. The germline V gene encodes CDR1 MDHEN and CDR2 SYDVKM. CDR3 nucleotides: TGTGCCAGCAGGGGAATGGGACTCCCGGGAAGGGGGGAGCTGTTTTTT. Translating gives CASRGMGLPGRGELFF.

This chain links TRBV15 with TRBJ1-4, with D possibly TRBD1 on 5 matching bases. This CDR3 region has 16 residues. V was pared by 0 bases and J by 4 bases, with 12 bases between. CDR1 is LNHNV, CDR2 YYDKDF, per germline (reference sequence). CDR3 residues: CATSRDRGSLNEKLFF. The CDR3 nucleotides are TGTGCCACCAGCAGAGATCGGGGGAGCCTTAATGAAAAACTGTTTTTT.

V gene TRBV5-1 combines with J gene TRBJ1-4; 7 bases line up with TRBD1. The CDR3 loop spans 14 amino acids. CDR1 and CDR2 from the germline V gene are SGHRS and YFSETQ. J gave up 8 bases and V 4 bases, and 8 bases lay outside the gene matches. The CDR3 DNA reads as TGCGCCAGCAGCCTGGGACAGCTCGAGGAAAAACTGTTTTTT. It specifies CASSLGQLEEKLFF.

The CDR3 sequence: CASSIGLNPVYGYTF. CDR3 nucleotides: TGTGCCAGTAGTATTGGGCTTAATCCCGTTTATGGCTACACCTTC. The V and J genes are TRBV19 and TRBJ1-2; unclear D gene. V was clipped by 3 bases and J by 5 bases, with 16 bases between them. The CDR3 is 15 residues long. Germline CDR1 and CDR2: LNHDA and SQIVND (reference sequence).

The chain links TRBV28 to TRBJ2-5; the match to TRBD2 covers 11 bases. The CDR3 is made up of 16 amino acids. Germline CDR1 reads MDHEN; CDR2 reads SYDVKM. The junction had 6 bases not matched to a gene; V was cut back by 1 base and J by 5 bases. This CDR3 reads CASSLFRASGGETQYF. DNA for the CDR3: TGTGCCAGCAGTTTATTCAGGGCTAGCGGGGGGGAGACCCAGTACTTC. The full variable domain, its missing parts supplied by reference TRBV28 and TRBJ2-5, is DVKVTQSSRYLVKRTGEKVFLECVQDMDHENMFWYRQDPGLGLRLIYFSYDVKMKEKGDIPEGYSVSREKKERFSLILESASTNQTSMYLCASSLFRASGGETQYFGPGTRLLVL.

The genes are TRBV30 and TRBJ1-1, with TRBD1 matching over 8 bases. This CDR3 region has 15 residues. V was pared by 3 bases and J by 2 bases, with 8 bases of the junction left unmatched. Germline values: CDR1 GTSNPN, CDR2 SVGIG (reference sequence). The CDR3 reads CAWRLRDRLNTEAFF. CDR3 coding DNA: TGTGCCTGGAGGCTTCGGGACAGGCTTAACACTGAAGCTTTCTTT.

The J gene is TRBJ2-3, the V gene TRBV5-6; the match to TRBD1 covers 8 bases. Germline V gives CDR1 SGHDT, CDR2 YYEEEE. This CDR3 has 15 amino acids. V was pared by 3 bases and J by 2 bases, with 5 bases of the junction left unmatched. This chain's CDR3 is CASSSKDRVTDTQYF. The DNA for the CDR3 is TGTGCCAGCAGCTCGAAGGACAGGGTCACAGATACGCAGTATTTT.

V is TRBV7-2 and J is TRBJ2-1; TRBD2 matches 11 bases. After removal of 7 bases from V and 5 bases from J, the junction contained 7 bases not matched to a gene. This CDR3 is built from 15 residues. Per the germline V gene, CDR1 is SGHTA and CDR2 is FQGNSA. CDR3 region: CASTSRLAGNNEQFF. As DNA, the CDR3 is TGTGCCAGCACCTCCCGACTAGCGGGAAACAATGAGCAGTTCTTC.

V usage is TRBV2 and J usage is TRBJ2-1, with TRBD2 matching over 9 bases. Germline CDR1 is SNHLY and CDR2 is FYNNEI. The CDR3 has 15 amino acids. Germline trimming cut 6 bases from V and 0 bases from J; bases unmatched to any gene: 3. In nucleotides, the CDR3 is TGTGCCAGCAGCAGGACTAGCGACTCCTACAATGAGCAGTTCTTC. It specifies CASSRTSDSYNEQFF.

The chain recombines TRBV7-2 with TRBJ2-2, with D possibly being TRBD2 (5 bases). Per the germline V gene, CDR1 is SGHTA and CDR2 is FQGNSA. The CDR3 has 14 amino acids. V lost 9 bases, J lost 1 base, and 12 bases lay in between. The CDR3 sequence: CASSTGLNTGELFF. The CDR3 DNA sequence: TGTGCCAGTAGCACTGGACTGAACACCGGGGAGCTGTTTTTT.

This clone has just a few counts. The chain links TRBV6-2 or TRBV6-3 to TRBJ2-3; D is unclear. The germline gives CDR1 MNHEY, CDR2 SVGEGT. The ends were cut back, 5 bases at V and 6 bases at J, with 12 bases in the middle. This CDR3 region has 13 residues. CDR3 protein: CASSTERADTQYF. CDR3 sequence (DNA): TGTGCCAGCAGTACCGAACGAGCGGATACGCAGTATTTT.